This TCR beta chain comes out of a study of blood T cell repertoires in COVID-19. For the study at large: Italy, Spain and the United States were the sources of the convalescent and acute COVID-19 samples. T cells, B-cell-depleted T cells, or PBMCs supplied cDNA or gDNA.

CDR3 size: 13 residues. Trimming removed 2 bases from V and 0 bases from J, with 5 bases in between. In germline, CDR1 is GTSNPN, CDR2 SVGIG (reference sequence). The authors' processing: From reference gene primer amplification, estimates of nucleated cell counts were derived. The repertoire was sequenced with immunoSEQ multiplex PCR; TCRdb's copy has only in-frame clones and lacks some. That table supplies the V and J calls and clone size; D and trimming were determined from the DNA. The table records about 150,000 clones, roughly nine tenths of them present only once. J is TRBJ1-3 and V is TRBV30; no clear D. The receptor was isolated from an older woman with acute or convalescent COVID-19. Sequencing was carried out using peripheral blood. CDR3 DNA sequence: TGTGCCTGGAGTATTAACTCTGGAAACACCATATATTTT. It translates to CAWSINSGNTIYF.